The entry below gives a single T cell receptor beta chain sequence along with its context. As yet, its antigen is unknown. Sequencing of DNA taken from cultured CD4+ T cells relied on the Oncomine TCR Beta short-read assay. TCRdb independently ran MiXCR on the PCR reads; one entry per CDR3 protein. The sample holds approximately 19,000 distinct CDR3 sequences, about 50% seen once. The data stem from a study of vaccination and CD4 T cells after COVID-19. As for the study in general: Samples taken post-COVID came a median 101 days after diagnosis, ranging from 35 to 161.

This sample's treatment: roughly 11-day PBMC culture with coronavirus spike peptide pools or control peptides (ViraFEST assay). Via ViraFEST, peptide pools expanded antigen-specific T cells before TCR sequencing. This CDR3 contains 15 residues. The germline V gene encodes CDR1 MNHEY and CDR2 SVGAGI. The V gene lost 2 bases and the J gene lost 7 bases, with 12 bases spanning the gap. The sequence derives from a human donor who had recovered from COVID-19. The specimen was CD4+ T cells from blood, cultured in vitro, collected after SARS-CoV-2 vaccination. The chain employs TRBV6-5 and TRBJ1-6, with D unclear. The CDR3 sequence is CASSYVPDINSPLHF. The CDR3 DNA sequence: TGTGCCAGCAGTTACGTGCCAGATATCAATTCACCCCTCCACTTT.